A single sample is the source of the 16 T cell receptor beta chains below, sequenced in a study of blood T cell repertoires in COVID-19. Measured with immunoSEQ multiplex PCR; TCRdb has only the in-frame clones, and not every one. The table has over 150,000 clones, around 85% seen once; the top ten hold 5% to 8%. Sequenced input: PBMCs or T cells enriched from blood (not recorded which). The source of these receptors is a man in his forties who had recovered from COVID-19.

The chain links TRBV30 to TRBJ2-1, with 8 bases fitting TRBD2. The CDR3 is 16 amino acids. The V gene's germline CDR1 is GTSNPN and CDR2 SVGIG (reference sequence). The V and J ends lost 0 bases and 1 base, in that order; junction bases with no gene match: 5. CDR3 coding DNA: TGTGCCTGGAGTGTAAAGCGGGGGCTATCCTACAATGAGCAGTTCTTC. This sequence encodes CAWSVKRGLSYNEQFF.

The V call is TRBV10-2, the J call TRBJ2-2; D is possibly TRBD2 (6 bases). The CDR3 runs to 14 residues. Germline-derived CDR1 and CDR2 are WSHSY and SAAADI. V lost 4 bases to trimming and J lost 4 bases, with 10 bases between them. CDR3 protein: CASSAGVGTGELFF. As DNA, the CDR3 is TGCGCCAGCAGTGCGGGGGTTGGCACCGGGGAGCTGTTTTTT.

This clone was picked up one time. The J gene is TRBJ1-2, the V gene TRBV19; D is possibly TRBD1 (5 bases). The CDR3 totals 13 residues. Trimming removed 3 bases at V and 8 bases at J, with 13 bases between. The germline V gene encodes CDR1 LNHDA and CDR2 SQIVND (reference sequence). In DNA, the CDR3 is TGTGCCAGTAGTATTGGGCAGGGACTCGGCTACACCTTC. This encodes CASSIGQGLGYTF.

The sample holds one count of this clone. This chain links TRBV6-5 with TRBJ2-5, with D unresolved. Germline assignment: CDR1 MNHEY and CDR2 SVGAGI. The V end lost 5 bases, the J end lost 3 bases, and 4 bases lay between the germline ends. There are 11 residues in the CDR3. The CDR3 DNA reads as TGTGCCAGCAGTCCTGAAGAGACCCAGTACTTC. As protein: CASSPEETQYF.

The chain has TRBV25-1 and TRBJ2-4, with 11 nucleotides matching TRBD2. From germline, CDR1 is MGHDK and CDR2 SYGVNS. J gave up 8 bases and V 3 bases, and 3 bases lay outside the gene matches. The CDR3 totals 14 residues. The CDR3 loop is CASSDPSGRHIQYF. The CDR3 DNA sequence: TGTGCCAGCAGTGATCCTAGCGGGAGGCACATTCAGTACTTC.

This chain links TRBV6-6 with TRBJ2-7; D possibly corresponds to TRBD2 (5 bases). CDR1 and CDR2 (germline): MNHNY, SVGAGI (reference sequence). The germline V and J ends were trimmed by 5 bases and 11 bases, with 16 bases remaining between them. The CDR3 has 12 residues. The chain's CDR3 is CASSPGPGYKYF. The CDR3 bases are TGTGCCAGCAGTCCGGGTCCGGGATACAAGTACTTC.

The chain is built from TRBV14 and TRBJ2-3; 7 bases align to TRBD1. V lost 6 bases and J lost 2; bases outside the gene matches: 5. CDR1 and CDR2 from the germline V gene are SGHDN and FVKESK. This CDR3 spans 14 amino acids. CDR3 residues: CASRSGTATDTQYF. CDR3 nucleotides: TGTGCCAGCAGGTCCGGGACAGCCACAGATACGCAGTATTTT.

V usage is TRBV30 and J usage is TRBJ2-2; 7 nucleotides line up with TRBD2. J lost 8 bases, V lost 5 bases, and 11 bases had no gene match. CDR3 length equals 14 residues. Germline V gives CDR1 GTSNPN, CDR2 SVGIG (reference sequence). The CDR3 nucleotides read TGTGCCTGGTCCTCCGGGGGGAAGAGGGGGGAGCTGTTTTTT. It codes for CAWSSGGKRGELFF.

This clone has a single count. The V call is TRBV28, the J call TRBJ2-7; 8 bases fit TRBD2. Losses at the gene ends were 5 bases for V and 3 bases for J; bases not matched to a gene: 6. The CDR3 sequence is 14 residues long. The germline V gene has CDR1 MDHEN and CDR2 SYDVKM. The CDR3 DNA sequence: TGTGCCAGCAGTCCCCGGGAGGGGGACTACGAGCAGTACTTC. This codes for CASSPREGDYEQYF. The full variable domain, completed using reference TRBV28 and TRBJ2-7, is DVKVTQSSRYLVKRTGEKVFLECVQDMDHENMFWYRQDPGLGLRLIYFSYDVKMKEKGDIPEGYSVSREKKERFSLILESASTNQTSMYLCASSPREGDYEQYFGPGTRLTVT.

The chain links TRBV24-1 to TRBJ1-1, with TRBD1 matching 7 bases. The CDR3 has 17 residues. Unmatched junction bases numbered 6, after V lost 0 bases and J lost 0 bases. Germline-derived CDR1 and CDR2 are KGHDR and SFDVKD. The CDR3 reads CATSDLGDSGMNTEAFF. CDR3 coding DNA: TGTGCCACCAGTGATTTGGGGGACAGTGGTATGAACACTGAAGCTTTCTTT.

This clone came up once. V gene TRBV13 combines with J gene TRBJ2-1, with TRBD1 matching 8 bases. After removal of 0 bases from V and 6 bases from J, the junction contained 7 bases not matched to a gene. The germline V gene has CDR1 PRHDT and CDR2 FYEKMQ (reference sequence). The CDR3 spans 16 residues. The CDR3 loop reads CASSLGDRAGGNEQFF. The CDR3 nucleotides are TGTGCCAGCAGCTTAGGGGACAGGGCGGGTGGCAATGAGCAGTTCTTC.

In its sample, this clone was seen a few times. This chain connects TRBV5-1 to TRBJ1-1; D unresolved. V lost 5 bases and J lost 0, with 11 bases in between. Germline V gene sequence: CDR1 SGHRS, CDR2 YFSETQ. CDR3 size: 14 residues. The CDR3 sequence: CASRAQAMNTEAFF. CDR3 DNA: TGCGCCAGCAGAGCCCAGGCCATGAACACTGAAGCTTTCTTT.

This clone was observed once. The chain recombines TRBV13 with TRBJ1-2, with D unresolved. The germline V gene encodes CDR1 PRHDT and CDR2 FYEKMQ (reference sequence). Trimming shortened V by 5 bases and J by 3 bases, and 10 bases separated the two germline ends. This CDR3 region has 13 residues. The CDR3 sequence is CASSLRRDYGYTF. The CDR3 DNA reads as TGTGCCAGCAGCCTAAGACGGGACTATGGCTACACCTTC.

The J gene is TRBJ2-7, the V gene TRBV21-1; no check of the table's D call, TRBD2, against the DNA was made. TRBV21-1 is described as a pseudogene. The CDR3 length is 16 residues. CDR3 residues: CASSKEGGTRYYEQYF. Here the CDR3 DNA reads TGTGCCAGCAGCAAAGAGGGGGGGACTAGATACTACGAGCAGTACTTC.

The chain couples TRBV19 to TRBJ1-1; 8 bases are a match to TRBD1. Germline V gene sequence: CDR1 LNHDA, CDR2 SQIVND (reference sequence). The CDR3 has 12 amino acids. The V and J ends lost 5 bases and 7 bases, in that order; junction bases with no gene match: 3. CDR3: CASSPTGDEAFF. The CDR3 nucleotides read TGTGCCAGTAGTCCGACAGGGGATGAAGCTTTCTTT.

The CDR3 here is CASSVGTGAETQYF. CDR3 coding DNA: TGTGCCAGCAGCGTCGGGACAGGGGCCGAGACCCAGTACTTC. This chain uses TRBV7-9 with TRBJ2-5, with 10 bases aligning to TRBD1. V lost 5 bases, J lost 5 bases, and 5 bases stayed unmatched. The germline CDR1 and CDR2 sequences are SEHNR and FQNEAQ (reference sequence). This CDR3 spans 14 amino acids.